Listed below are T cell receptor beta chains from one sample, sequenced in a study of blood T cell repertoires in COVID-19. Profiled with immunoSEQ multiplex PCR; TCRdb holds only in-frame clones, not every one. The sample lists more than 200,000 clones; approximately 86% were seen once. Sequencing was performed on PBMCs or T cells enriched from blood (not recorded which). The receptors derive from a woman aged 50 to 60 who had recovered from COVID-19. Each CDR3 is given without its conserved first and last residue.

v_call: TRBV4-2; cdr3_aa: ASSQPGTSIGSTDTQY
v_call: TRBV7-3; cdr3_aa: ASSPTASNTGELF
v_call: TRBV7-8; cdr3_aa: ASSLGIRGLNYGYT
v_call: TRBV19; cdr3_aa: ASSTPGAGTEAF
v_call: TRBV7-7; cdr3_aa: ASSLAPADEQY
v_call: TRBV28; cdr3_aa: ASSSSGRARADTQY
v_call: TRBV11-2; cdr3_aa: ASSLERGNEQF
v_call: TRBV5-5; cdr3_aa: ASSSNTGGETQY
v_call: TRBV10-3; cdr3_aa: AISDYSGLTNYGYT
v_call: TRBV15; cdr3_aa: ATSRGTEITNYGYT
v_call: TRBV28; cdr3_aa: ASSPRTSGRETQY
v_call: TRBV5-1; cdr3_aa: ASSQATGSSGELF
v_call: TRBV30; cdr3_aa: AWSVLVSGRAGEQF
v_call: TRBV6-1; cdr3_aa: ASSDSGDNSPLH
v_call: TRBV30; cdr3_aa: AWSLGTSVETQY
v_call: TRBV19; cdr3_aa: ATLRDRGGGELF
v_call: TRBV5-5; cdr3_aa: ASSFERGGELF
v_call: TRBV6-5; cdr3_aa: ASPGPILTEAF
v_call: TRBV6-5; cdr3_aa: ATGQGGDQPQH
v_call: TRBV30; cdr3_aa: AWRFGLTSGKIPTHEQY
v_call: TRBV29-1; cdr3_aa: SGTGASQETQY
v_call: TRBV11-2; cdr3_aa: ASSRPAGEQY
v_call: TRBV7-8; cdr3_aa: ASSLLMRGLEKLF